The 32 T cell receptor beta chains presented below share a single source sample, sequenced in a study of blood T cell dynamics during melanoma immunotherapy. Method: immunoSEQ multiplex PCR; TCRdb's copy keeps in-frame clones and lacks some. This sample has approximately 12,000 clones, with around nine tenths found just once. The time point denotes: pre-treatment baseline. The sample was blood, taken from a patient treated with checkpoint blockade. The receptor source for this set is a human donor with melanoma.

The chain employs TRBV18 and TRBJ1-1, with D uncertain. This CDR3 is 15 amino acids long. Germline lookup yields CDR1 KGHSH and CDR2 LQKENI. Trimming shortened V by 4 bases and J by 1 base, and 13 bases separated the two germline ends. CDR3 sequence (DNA): TGTGCCAGCTCACAGACCCGGCGTCCGAACACTGAAGCTTTCTTT. Protein product: CASSQTRRPNTEAFF.

This clone is a singleton in its sample. J is TRBJ1-6 and V is TRBV28, with D perhaps TRBD1 (5 bases). With 2 bases removed from V and 7 bases from J, the gap between germline ends came to 15 bases. This CDR3 contains 16 residues. Germline V gives CDR1 MDHEN, CDR2 SYDVKM. The CDR3 sequence: CASSLAGLQSNSPLHF. The CDR3 nucleotides are TGTGCCAGCAGTTTAGCGGGACTTCAATCCAATTCACCCCTCCACTTT.

This clone was detected a few times. J is TRBJ2-7 and V is TRBV5-1, with 7 bases fitting TRBD1. The CDR3 runs to 13 residues. With 4 bases clipped from V and 3 bases from J, the junction kept 4 bases outside the gene matches. The germline CDR1 and CDR2 sequences are SGHRS and YFSETQ. The CDR3 nucleotides are TGCGCCAGCAGCGCGACAGGGAACTACGAGCAGTACTTC. Protein sequence: CASSATGNYEQYF.

The gene calls are TRBV10-3 and TRBJ2-4; 16 nucleotides line up with TRBD2. This CDR3 has 16 residues. Trimming cost V 10 bases and J 7 bases; bases outside gene matches: 10. The germline V gene encodes CDR1 ENHRY and CDR2 SYGVKD. CDR3 loop: CASAGTSGRAGNIQYF. DNA for the CDR3: TGTGCCAGCGCGGGGACTAGCGGGAGGGCCGGCAACATTCAGTACTTC.

The genes are TRBV27 and TRBJ2-2, with a possible D match to TRBD2 (5 bases). Trimming shortened V by 5 bases and J by 5 bases, and 18 bases separated the two germline ends. The CDR3 sequence is 16 residues long. Germline V gene sequence: CDR1 MNHEY, CDR2 SMNVEV (reference sequence). CDR3: CASSPRGYVRTGELFF. In DNA form, the CDR3 reads TGTGCCAGCAGTCCTCGGGGTTATGTTCGGACCGGGGAGCTGTTTTTT.

The chain recombines TRBV19 with TRBJ2-1, with 7 bases identical to TRBD2. Germline V gene sequence: CDR1 LNHDA, CDR2 SQIVND (reference sequence). V dropped 9 bases and J dropped 6; count of bases not matched to a gene: 14. There are 15 residues in the CDR3. CDR3 amino acids: CASSTTSQTFNEQFF. The DNA for the CDR3 is TGTGCCAGCTCCACGACTAGCCAAACATTCAATGAGCAGTTCTTC.

This chain joins TRBV5-1 and TRBJ1-1, with TRBD1 matching 8 bases. V gave up 5 bases and J gave up 4 bases; unmatched junction bases: 10. Looked up from germline, CDR1 is SGHRS and CDR2 is YFSETQ. CDR3 size: 15 residues. This CDR3 reads CASSQGQGRGTEAFF. Written as DNA, the CDR3 is TGCGCCAGCAGTCAAGGACAGGGCCGAGGCACTGAAGCTTTCTTT.

V and J are TRBV28 and TRBJ1-2, with TRBD1 matching 7 bases. Germline CDR1 is MDHEN and CDR2 is SYDVKM. The CDR3 contains 15 residues. The trim removed 6 bases at V and 2 bases at J, leaving 9 bases unmatched. In nucleotides, the CDR3 is TGTGCCAGCAGGCGTACAGGGGTGATCAACTATGGCTACACCTTC. It codes for CASRRTGVINYGYTF.

This clone was seen a single time. This chain connects TRBV5-1 to TRBJ1-5; unclear D gene. Trimming shortened V by 0 bases and J by 4 bases, and 5 bases separated the two germline ends. Germline CDR1 and CDR2: SGHRS and YFSETQ. The CDR3 loop spans 13 amino acids. Written as DNA, the CDR3 is TGCGCCAGCAGCTTGGAGTTAAATCAGCCCCAGCATTTT. Its protein product is CASSLELNQPQHF. Together with reference TRBV5-1 and TRBJ1-5, the CDR3 gives the full variable domain: KAGVTQTPRYLIKTRGQQVTLSCSPISGHRSVSWYQQTPGQGLQFLFEYFSETQRNKGNFPGRFSGRQFSNSRSEMNVSTLELGDSALYLCASSLELNQPQHFGDGTRLSIL.

This clone was detected only once. J is TRBJ1-1 and V is TRBV27; D possibly corresponds to TRBD1 (5 bases). CDR3 length: 15 amino acids. Germline values: CDR1 MNHEY, CDR2 SMNVEV (reference sequence). V was trimmed by 1 base and J by 1 base, leaving 10 bases between them. The DNA of the CDR3 is TGTGCCAGCAGTTTATTACATACAGGGAACACTGAAGCTTTCTTT. As protein: CASSLLHTGNTEAFF.

This clone was detected only a few times. This chain connects TRBV5-5 to TRBJ2-7, with D unresolved. The CDR3 has 12 amino acids. The V gene's germline CDR1 is SGHKS and CDR2 YYEKEE (reference sequence). Between the trimmed V and J ends, which lost 0 bases and 4 bases, there was a span of 5 bases. The CDR3 DNA follows: TGTGCCAGCAGCTTGGACGGGTACGAGCAGTACTTC. Its translation is CASSLDGYEQYF.

V gene TRBV14 combines with J gene TRBJ2-7; a weak D match, TRBD2 (5 bases). Trimming removed 1 base at V and 4 bases at J, with 5 bases between. This CDR3 has 12 residues. Germline V gene sequence: CDR1 SGHDN, CDR2 FVKESK. The CDR3 bases are TGTGCCAGCAGCCAAGCGGGGTACGAGCAGTACTTC. It yields the protein CASSQAGYEQYF.

The chain carries TRBV5-6 and TRBJ2-7; TRBD1 matches at 10 bases. Per the germline V gene, CDR1 is SGHDT and CDR2 is YYEEEE. The CDR3 has 15 amino acids. The ends lost 6 bases at V and 1 base at J; junction bases unmatched: 7. CDR3 residues: CASTRQGALSYEQYF. CDR3 in DNA: TGTGCCAGCACCCGACAGGGGGCGCTTTCCTACGAGCAGTACTTC.

Remarks on this clone: Additional DNA sequences in this sample encode the identical CDR3. V gene TRBV27 combines with J gene TRBJ1-2; no definite D call. V lost 8 bases, J lost 7 bases, and 17 bases lay in between. Germline CDR1 is MNHEY and CDR2 is SMNVEV (reference sequence). The CDR3 covers 13 residues. This CDR3 is CASGKDGRVGYTF. DNA for the CDR3: TGTGCCAGCGGGAAGGACGGGAGAGTTGGCTACACCTTC.

The V gene is TRBV2, the J gene TRBJ2-1, with 8 bases that match TRBD1. The J segment lost 6 bases and the V segment lost 6 bases, leaving 19 bases of the junction unmatched. The CDR3 contains 18 residues. The germline V gene has CDR1 SNHLY and CDR2 FYNNEI. Here the CDR3 DNA reads TGTGCCAGCAGCCAGTCCATCTTCCAGGGGGCGCGCGGCAATGAGCAGTTCTTC. This encodes CASSQSIFQGARGNEQFF.

The V gene is TRBV7-9, the J gene TRBJ1-2; 7 bases agree with TRBD1. The CDR3 covers 14 residues. Germline V gene data show CDR1 as SEHNR and CDR2 as FQNEAQ (reference sequence). The V gene end was trimmed by 4 bases and the J gene end by 6 bases; junction bases not matched to a gene: 8. This CDR3 reads CASSYSGTAHGYTF. In nucleotides, the CDR3 is TGTGCCAGCAGCTATTCCGGGACAGCCCATGGCTACACCTTC. Looking up the rest from reference TRBV7-9 and TRBJ1-2 gives the full variable domain: DTGVSQNPRHKITKRGQNVTFRCDPISEHNRLYWYRQTLGQGPEFLTYFQNEAQLEKSRLLSDRFSAERPKGSFSTLEIQRTEQGDSAMYLCASSYSGTAHGYTFGSGTRLTVV.

This clone appeared a few times. The genes are TRBV9 and TRBJ2-7, with 9 bases aligning to TRBD1. The germline V gene encodes CDR1 SGDLS and CDR2 YYNGEE. V gave up 3 bases and J gave up 6 bases; unmatched junction bases: 7. This CDR3 has 14 residues. The chain's CDR3 is CASSARTGDIEQYF. The CDR3 region has the DNA TGTGCCAGCAGCGCCAGGACAGGGGACATCGAGCAGTACTTC.

The chain is built from TRBV4-1 and TRBJ2-3, with D possibly TRBD2 on 6 matching bases. Germline assignment: CDR1 MGHRA and CDR2 YSYEKL. This CDR3 region has 15 residues. V shed 1 base and J shed 0 bases, with 8 bases lying between them. The CDR3 coding sequence is TGCGCCAGCAGCCAAGTGGAGGGTAGCACAGATACGCAGTATTTT. It encodes CASSQVEGSTDTQYF.

This sequence joins TRBV5-6 and TRBJ1-2; D unclear. The V and J ends lost 2 bases and 4 bases respectively, with 15 bases between them. CDR1 is SGHDT, CDR2 YYEEEE, per germline. This CDR3 contains 15 residues. As DNA, the CDR3 is TGTGCCAGCAGCTTAGGCGGTATGAAGGGCTATGGCTACACCTTC. It specifies CASSLGGMKGYGYTF.

This rearrangement joins TRBV7-9 to TRBJ2-7; D may be TRBD1 (6 bases). The CDR3 is 17 residues long. V lost 3 bases and J lost 3, with 21 bases in between. Germline V gene data show CDR1 as SEHNR and CDR2 as FQNEAQ (reference sequence). The CDR3 loop reads CASSFPPDSGTYYEQYF. CDR3 sequence (DNA): TGTGCCAGCAGCTTCCCCCCGGACAGTGGGACCTACTACGAGCAGTACTTC.

The genes are TRBV12-5 and TRBJ1-1; no firm D call. The CDR3 is 12 amino acids. The V end lost 2 bases, the J end lost 8 bases, and 9 bases lay between the germline ends. Germline V lookup: CDR1 LGHNT, CDR2 FRNRAP. The CDR3 coding sequence is TGTGCTAGTGGTTTGAGGTTTGGGGAAGCTTTCTTT. It yields the protein CASGLRFGEAFF.

V is TRBV19 and J is TRBJ2-5, with 8 bases aligning to TRBD1. Germline lookup yields CDR1 LNHDA and CDR2 SQIVND (reference sequence). The CDR3 spans 14 residues. Unmatched junction bases numbered 5, after V lost 4 bases and J lost 4 bases. CDR3 DNA: TGTGCCAGTAGTACCTCAGGGGGCGGAGAGACCCAGTACTTC. Residues: CASSTSGGGETQYF.

The chain links TRBV2 to TRBJ2-1, with 9 bases matching TRBD2. This CDR3 is 15 amino acids long. Germline loops: CDR1 SNHLY, CDR2 FYNNEI. The trim removed 1 base at V and 9 bases at J, leaving 7 bases unmatched. CDR3 region: CASSEEASGTSEQFF. The CDR3 DNA reads as TGTGCCAGCAGTGAAGAGGCTAGCGGGACTTCTGAGCAGTTCTTC.

The V gene is TRBV28, the J gene TRBJ2-7; D not certain. The CDR3 consists of 13 residues. CDR1 and CDR2 (germline): MDHEN, SYDVKM. Deletions cut 6 bases from V and 4 bases from J, with 13 bases between. This chain's CDR3 is CASSPPFVYEQYF. CDR3 bases: TGTGCCAGCAGCCCCCCCTTTGTTTACGAGCAGTACTTC.

This chain joins TRBV28 and TRBJ2-4; TRBD1 aligns across 7 bases. Germline lookup yields CDR1 MDHEN and CDR2 SYDVKM. The CDR3 contains 16 residues. Trimming removed 5 bases from V and 0 bases from J; junction bases left unmatched: 7. The CDR3 DNA reads as TGTGCCAGCAGTCCTGGGACAGTCTTAGCCAAAAACATTCAGTACTTC. The encoded protein is CASSPGTVLAKNIQYF.

The rearrangement links TRBV10-3 to TRBJ2-5, with a tentative D call TRBD2 (6 bases). Near its end, the DNA agrees better with TRBJ2-7, so the J call may be wrong. Looked up from germline, CDR1 is ENHRY and CDR2 is SYGVKD. The CDR3 extends over 15 amino acids. DNA for the CDR3: TGTGCCATCAGTGATAGAGGGAGGTATAGCGACGAGCAGTACTTC. Translated: CAISDRGRYSDEQYF.

The chain is built from TRBV6-1 and TRBJ2-1; 7 bases fit TRBD1. Germline V gene data show CDR1 as MNHNS and CDR2 as SASEGT. The length of the CDR3 is 15 residues. V lost 6 bases and J lost 0; bases outside the gene matches: 5. The CDR3 bases are TGTGCCAGCAGGCCCAGGGGGACCTCCTACAATGAGCAGTTCTTC. Encoded protein: CASRPRGTSYNEQFF.

In its sample, this clone was seen once. V usage is TRBV12-5 and J usage is TRBJ2-3; 7 nucleotides match TRBD2. V was pared by 7 bases and J by 0 bases, with 7 bases of the junction left unmatched. This CDR3 contains 15 residues. Per the germline V gene, CDR1 is LGHNT and CDR2 is FRNRAP. In DNA form, the CDR3 reads TGTGCTAGTGCCTGGGGGGAGGGCAGCACAGATACGCAGTATTTT. Its translation: CASAWGEGSTDTQYF.

The rearrangement uses TRBV14 and TRBJ2-7; 11 nucleotides align to TRBD2. J gave up 5 bases and V 4 bases, and 1 base lay outside the gene matches. The CDR3 sequence is 13 residues long. Germline V gene sequence: CDR1 SGHDN, CDR2 FVKESK. CDR3 protein: CASSRGLADEQYF. DNA of the CDR3: TGTGCCAGCAGCCGGGGACTAGCGGACGAGCAGTACTTC.

The count of this clone is one. This chain joins TRBV6-6 and TRBJ1-1, with TRBD1 as a possible D gene (6 bases). This CDR3 contains 14 residues. Germline CDR1 MNHNY, CDR2 SVGAGI (reference sequence). Deletions cut 7 bases from V and 1 base from J, with 13 bases between. The CDR3 spells CASNWGRRNTEAFF. The CDR3 nucleotides are TGTGCCAGCAACTGGGGGCGACGGAACACTGAAGCTTTCTTT.

This clone was picked up one time. V gene TRBV5-4 combines with J gene TRBJ1-2, with unresolved D. Germline loops: CDR1 SGHNT, CDR2 YYREEE (reference sequence). V lost 0 bases and J 3 bases, leaving 9 bases between the germline ends. There are 14 residues in the CDR3. In nucleotides, the CDR3 is TGTGCCAGCAGCTTGGGGGCCACAGACTATGGCTACACCTTC. Translation: CASSLGATDYGYTF.

This clone was found once. This chain uses TRBV14 with TRBJ1-4; a weak D match, TRBD1 (6 bases). Per the germline V gene, CDR1 is SGHDN and CDR2 is FVKESK. The V end lost 1 base, the J end lost 6 bases, and 15 bases lay between the germline ends. CDR3 length: 16 amino acids. CDR3 in DNA: TGTGCCAGCAGCCAAGGGAGAGGGGGACGATATGAAAAACTGTTTTTT. This encodes CASSQGRGGRYEKLFF.